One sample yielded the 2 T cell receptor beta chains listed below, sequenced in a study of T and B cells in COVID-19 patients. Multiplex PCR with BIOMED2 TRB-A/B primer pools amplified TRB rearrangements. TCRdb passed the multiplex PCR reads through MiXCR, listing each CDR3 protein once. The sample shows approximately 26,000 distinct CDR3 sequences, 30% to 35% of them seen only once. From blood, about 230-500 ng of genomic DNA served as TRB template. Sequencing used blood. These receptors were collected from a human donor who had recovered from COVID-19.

The DNA for the CDR3 is TGTGCCAGCAGTCCACGGGGGGAGCGCAGCACAGATACGCAGTATTTT. Translation: CASSPRGERSTDTQYF. The chain links TRBV12-3 or TRBV12-4 to TRBJ2-3, with 7 bases fitting TRBD2. The CDR3 sequence is 16 residues long. V shed 5 bases, J shed 0 bases, and the junction held 8 bases outside the gene matches.

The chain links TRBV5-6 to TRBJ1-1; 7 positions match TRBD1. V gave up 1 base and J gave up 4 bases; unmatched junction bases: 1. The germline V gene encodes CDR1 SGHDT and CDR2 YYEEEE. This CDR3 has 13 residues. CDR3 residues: CASSLYRGTEAFF. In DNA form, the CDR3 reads TGTGCCAGCAGCTTGTACAGGGGCACTGAAGCTTTCTTT. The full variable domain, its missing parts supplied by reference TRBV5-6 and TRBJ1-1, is DAGVTQSPTHLIKTRGQQVTLRCSPKSGHDTVSWYQQALGQGPQFIFQYYEEEERQRGNFPDRFSGHQFPNYSSELNVNALLLGDSALYLCASSLYRGTEAFFGQGTRLTVV.